The clone carrying this TCR beta chain has more than one count but fewer than ten. Data came from immunoSEQ multiplex PCR; TCRdb stores just in-frame clones and leaves some out. The sample shows some 140,000 clones, roughly four fifths of them seen only once. The source of the sample is a study of blood T cell repertoires in COVID-19. This CDR3 is built from 15 residues. The V gene lost 4 bases and the J gene lost 8 bases, with 18 bases spanning the gap. Germline loops: CDR1 SGDLS, CDR2 YYNGEE. The sample comprised peripheral blood. The sequence was obtained from a man older than 75 with acute or convalescent COVID-19. The chain links TRBV9 to TRBJ1-4, with D unclear. CDR3 residues: CASSPRVTGSEKLFF. CDR3 DNA sequence: TGTGCCAGCAGCCCGCGGGTGACGGGGAGCGAAAAACTGTTTTTT.